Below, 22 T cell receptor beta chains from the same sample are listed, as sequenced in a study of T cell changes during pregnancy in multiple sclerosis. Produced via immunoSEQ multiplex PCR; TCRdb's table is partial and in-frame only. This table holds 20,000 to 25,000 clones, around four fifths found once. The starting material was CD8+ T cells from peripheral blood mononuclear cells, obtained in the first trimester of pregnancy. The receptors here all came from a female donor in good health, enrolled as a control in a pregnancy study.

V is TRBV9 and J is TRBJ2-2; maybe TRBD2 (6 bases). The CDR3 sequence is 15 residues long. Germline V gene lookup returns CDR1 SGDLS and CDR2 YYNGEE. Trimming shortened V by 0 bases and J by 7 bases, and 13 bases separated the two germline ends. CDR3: CASSVAGGGSGELFF. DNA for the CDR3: TGTGCCAGCAGCGTAGCTGGCGGAGGGAGCGGGGAGCTGTTTTTT. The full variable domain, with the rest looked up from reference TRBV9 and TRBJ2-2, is DSGVTQTPKHLITATGQRVTLRCSPRSGDLSVYWYQQSLDQGLQFLIQYYNGEERAKGNILERFSAQQFPDLHSELNLSSLELGDSALYFCASSVAGGGSGELFFGEGSRLTVL.

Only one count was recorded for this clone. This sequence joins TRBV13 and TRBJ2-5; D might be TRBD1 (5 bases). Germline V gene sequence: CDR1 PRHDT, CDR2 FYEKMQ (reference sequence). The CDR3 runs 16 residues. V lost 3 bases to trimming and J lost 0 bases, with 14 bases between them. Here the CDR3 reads CASSLAGRAYQETQYF. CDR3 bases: TGTGCCAGCAGCTTGGCCGGCAGGGCGTACCAAGAGACCCAGTACTTC.

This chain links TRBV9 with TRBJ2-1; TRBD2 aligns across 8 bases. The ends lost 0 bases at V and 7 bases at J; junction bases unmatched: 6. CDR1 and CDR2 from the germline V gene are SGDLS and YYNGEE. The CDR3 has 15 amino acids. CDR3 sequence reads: CASSVDTSGVNEQFF. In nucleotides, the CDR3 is TGTGCCAGCAGCGTAGACACTAGCGGAGTAAATGAGCAGTTCTTC.

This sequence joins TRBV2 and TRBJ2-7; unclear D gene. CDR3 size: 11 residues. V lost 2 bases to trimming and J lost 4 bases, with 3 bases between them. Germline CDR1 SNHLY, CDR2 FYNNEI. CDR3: CASSEYYEQYF. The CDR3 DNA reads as TGTGCCAGCAGTGAATATTACGAGCAGTACTTC.

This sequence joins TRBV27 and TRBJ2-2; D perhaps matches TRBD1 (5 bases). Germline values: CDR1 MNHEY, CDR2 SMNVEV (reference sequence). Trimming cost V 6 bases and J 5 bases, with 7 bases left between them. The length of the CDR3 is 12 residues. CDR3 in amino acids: CASSQGTGELFF. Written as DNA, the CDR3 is TGTGCCAGCAGCCAGGGAACCGGGGAGCTGTTTTTT.

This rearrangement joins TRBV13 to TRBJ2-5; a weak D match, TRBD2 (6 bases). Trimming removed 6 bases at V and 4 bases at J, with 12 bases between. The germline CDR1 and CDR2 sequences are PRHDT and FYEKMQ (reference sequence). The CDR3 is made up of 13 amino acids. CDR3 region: CASSTLGGETQYF. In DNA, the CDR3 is TGTGCCAGCAGTACATTGGGGGGAGAGACCCAGTACTTC.

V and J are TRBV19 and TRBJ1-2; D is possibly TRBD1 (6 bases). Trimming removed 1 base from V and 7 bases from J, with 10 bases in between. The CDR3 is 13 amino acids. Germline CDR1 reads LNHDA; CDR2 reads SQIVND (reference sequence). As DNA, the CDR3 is TGTGCCAGTAGTATAGCGGGGGGGGCTGGCTACACCTTC. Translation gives CASSIAGGAGYTF.

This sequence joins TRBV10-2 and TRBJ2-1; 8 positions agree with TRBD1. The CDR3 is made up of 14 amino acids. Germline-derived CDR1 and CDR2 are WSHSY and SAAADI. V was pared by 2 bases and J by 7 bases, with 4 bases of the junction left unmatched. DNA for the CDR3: TGCGCCAGCAGTGAGGAGCACAGGGGGAATGAGCAGTTCTTC. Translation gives CASSEEHRGNEQFF.

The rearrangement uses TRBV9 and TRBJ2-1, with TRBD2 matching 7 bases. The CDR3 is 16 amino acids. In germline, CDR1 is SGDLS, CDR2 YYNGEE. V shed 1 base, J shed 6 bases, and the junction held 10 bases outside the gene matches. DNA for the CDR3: TGTGCCAGCAGCGTAAAGAGCCCCCCGGGGGGCAATGAGCAGTTCTTC. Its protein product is CASSVKSPPGGNEQFF.

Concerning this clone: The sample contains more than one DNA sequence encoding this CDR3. The CDR3 spells CASSIGQGTEAFF. DNA for the CDR3: TGTGCCAGTAGTATTGGTCAGGGGACTGAAGCTTTCTTT. The genes are TRBV19 and TRBJ1-1; perhaps TRBD1 as D (6 bases). The CDR3 length is 13 residues. The germline gives CDR1 LNHDA, CDR2 SQIVND (reference sequence). The V end was cut by 3 bases, the J end by 5 bases, with 10 bases between.

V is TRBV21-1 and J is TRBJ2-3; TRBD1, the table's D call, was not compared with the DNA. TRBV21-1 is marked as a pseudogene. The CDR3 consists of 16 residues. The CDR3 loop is CASSAWDRVRTDTQYF. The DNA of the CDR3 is TGTGCCAGCAGCGCCTGGGACAGGGTCCGCACAGATACGCAGTATTTT.

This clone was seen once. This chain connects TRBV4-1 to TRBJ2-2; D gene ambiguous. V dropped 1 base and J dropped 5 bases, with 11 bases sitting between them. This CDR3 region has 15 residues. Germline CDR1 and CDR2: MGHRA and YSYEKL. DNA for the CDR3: TGCGCCAGCAGCCAAGCGGTTCCCCCTACCGGGGAGCTGTTTTTT. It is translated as CASSQAVPPTGELFF.

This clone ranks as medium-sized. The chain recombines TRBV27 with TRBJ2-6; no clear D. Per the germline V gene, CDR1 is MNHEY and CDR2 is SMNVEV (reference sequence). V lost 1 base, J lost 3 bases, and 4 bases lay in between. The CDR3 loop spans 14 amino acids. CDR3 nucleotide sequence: TGTGCCAGCAGTTTATTGTATGGGGCCAACGTCCTGACTTTC. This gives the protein CASSLLYGANVLTF.

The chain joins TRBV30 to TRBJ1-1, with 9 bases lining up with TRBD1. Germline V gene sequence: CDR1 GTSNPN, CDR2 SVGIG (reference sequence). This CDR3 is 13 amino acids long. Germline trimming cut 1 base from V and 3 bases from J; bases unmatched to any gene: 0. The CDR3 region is CAWSGQGDTEAFF. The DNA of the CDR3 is TGTGCCTGGAGTGGACAGGGGGACACTGAAGCTTTCTTT. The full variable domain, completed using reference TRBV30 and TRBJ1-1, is SQTIHQWPATLVQPVGSPLSLECTVEGTSNPNLYWYRQAAGRGLQLLFYSVGIGQISSEVPQNLSASRPQDRQFILSSKKLLLSDSGFYLCAWSGQGDTEAFFGQGTRLTVV.

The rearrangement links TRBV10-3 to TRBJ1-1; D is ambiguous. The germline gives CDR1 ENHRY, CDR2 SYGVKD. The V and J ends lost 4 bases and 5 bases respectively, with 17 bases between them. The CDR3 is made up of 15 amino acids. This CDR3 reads CAISGETAVGTEAFF. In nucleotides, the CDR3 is TGTGCCATCAGTGGGGAGACCGCGGTAGGGACTGAAGCTTTCTTT.

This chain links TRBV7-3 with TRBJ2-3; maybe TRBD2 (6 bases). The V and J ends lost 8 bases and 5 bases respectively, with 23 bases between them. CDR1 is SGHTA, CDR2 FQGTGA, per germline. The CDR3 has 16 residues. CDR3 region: CASQTVGTGAGDTQYF. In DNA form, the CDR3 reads TGTGCCAGCCAAACCGTAGGGACGGGAGCTGGAGATACGCAGTATTTT.

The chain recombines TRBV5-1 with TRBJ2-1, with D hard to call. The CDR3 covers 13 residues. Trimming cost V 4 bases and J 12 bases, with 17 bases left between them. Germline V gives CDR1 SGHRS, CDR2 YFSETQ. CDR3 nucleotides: TGCGCCAGCAGCGAGATGAATCTCCGTTTGCAGTTCTTC. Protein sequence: CASSEMNLRLQFF.

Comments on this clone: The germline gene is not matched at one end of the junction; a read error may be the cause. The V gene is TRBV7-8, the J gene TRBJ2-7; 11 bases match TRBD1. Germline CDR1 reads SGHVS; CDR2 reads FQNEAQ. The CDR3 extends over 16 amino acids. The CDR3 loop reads CASSLISGQGAYGQYF. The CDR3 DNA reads TGTGCCAGCAGCTTAATCTCCGGACAGGGGGCCTACGGGCAGTACTTC.

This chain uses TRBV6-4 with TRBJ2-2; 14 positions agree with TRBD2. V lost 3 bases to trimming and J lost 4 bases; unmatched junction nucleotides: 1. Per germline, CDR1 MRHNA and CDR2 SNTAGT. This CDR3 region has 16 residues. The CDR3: CASSETSGRATGELFF. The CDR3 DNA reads TGTGCCAGCAGTGAGACTAGCGGGAGGGCCACCGGGGAGCTGTTTTTT.

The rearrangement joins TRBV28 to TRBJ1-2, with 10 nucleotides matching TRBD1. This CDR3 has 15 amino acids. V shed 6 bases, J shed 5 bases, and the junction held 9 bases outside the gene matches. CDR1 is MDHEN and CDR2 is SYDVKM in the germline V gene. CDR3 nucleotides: TGTGCCAGCAGCGAGCCTGACAGGGGGCAATATGGCTACACCTTC. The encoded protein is CASSEPDRGQYGYTF.

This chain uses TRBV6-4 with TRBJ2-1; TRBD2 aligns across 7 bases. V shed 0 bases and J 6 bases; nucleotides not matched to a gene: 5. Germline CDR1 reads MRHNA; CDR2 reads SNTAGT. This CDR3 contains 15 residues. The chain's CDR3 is CASSDSTAGVNEQFF. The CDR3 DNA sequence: TGTGCCAGCAGTGACTCAACGGCGGGAGTCAATGAGCAGTTCTTC.

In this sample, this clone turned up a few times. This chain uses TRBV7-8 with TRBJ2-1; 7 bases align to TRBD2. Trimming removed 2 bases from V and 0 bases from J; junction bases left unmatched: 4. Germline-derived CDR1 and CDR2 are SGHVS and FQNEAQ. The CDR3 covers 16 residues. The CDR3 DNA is TGTGCCAGCAGCTTAAATGGCGGGAGCTCCTACAATGAGCAGTTCTTC. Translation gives CASSLNGGSSYNEQFF.